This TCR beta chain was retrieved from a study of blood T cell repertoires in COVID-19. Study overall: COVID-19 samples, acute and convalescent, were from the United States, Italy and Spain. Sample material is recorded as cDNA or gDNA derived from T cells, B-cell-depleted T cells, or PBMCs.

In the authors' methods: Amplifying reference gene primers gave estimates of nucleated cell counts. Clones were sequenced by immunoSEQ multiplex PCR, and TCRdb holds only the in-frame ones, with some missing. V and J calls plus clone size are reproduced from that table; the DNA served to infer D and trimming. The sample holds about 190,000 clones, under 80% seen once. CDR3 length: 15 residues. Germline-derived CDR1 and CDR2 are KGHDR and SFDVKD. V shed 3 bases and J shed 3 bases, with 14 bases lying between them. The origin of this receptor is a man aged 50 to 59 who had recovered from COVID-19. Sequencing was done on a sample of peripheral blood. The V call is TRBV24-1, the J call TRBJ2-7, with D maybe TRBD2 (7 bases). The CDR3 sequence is CATSDGRGTVYEQYF. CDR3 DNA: TGTGCCACCAGTGATGGGAGGGGGACGGTCTACGAGCAGTACTTC.